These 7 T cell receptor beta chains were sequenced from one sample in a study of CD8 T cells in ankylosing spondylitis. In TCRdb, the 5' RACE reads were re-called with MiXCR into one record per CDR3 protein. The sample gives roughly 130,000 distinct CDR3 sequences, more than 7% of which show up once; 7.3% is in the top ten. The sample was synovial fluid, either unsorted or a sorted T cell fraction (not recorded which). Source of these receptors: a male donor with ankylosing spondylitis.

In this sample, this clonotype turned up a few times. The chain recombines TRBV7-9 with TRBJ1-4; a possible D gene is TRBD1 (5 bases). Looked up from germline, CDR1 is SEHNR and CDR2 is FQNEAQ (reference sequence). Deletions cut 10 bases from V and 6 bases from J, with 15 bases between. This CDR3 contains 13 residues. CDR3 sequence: CATPRGKDEKLFF. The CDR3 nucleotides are TGTGCCACCCCGCGGGGGAAGGATGAAAAACTGTTTTTT.

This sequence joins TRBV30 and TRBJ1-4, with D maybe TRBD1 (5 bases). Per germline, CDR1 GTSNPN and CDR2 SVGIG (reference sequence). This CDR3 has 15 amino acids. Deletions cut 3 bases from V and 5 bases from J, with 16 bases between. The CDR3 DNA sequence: TGTGCCTGGAGCGCCCAGACAGCTAGGAATGAAAAACTGTTTTTT. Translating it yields CAWSAQTARNEKLFF.

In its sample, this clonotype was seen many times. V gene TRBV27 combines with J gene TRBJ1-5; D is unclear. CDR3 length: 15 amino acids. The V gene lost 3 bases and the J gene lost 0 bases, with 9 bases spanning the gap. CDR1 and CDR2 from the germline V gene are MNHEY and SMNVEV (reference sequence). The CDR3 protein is CASSFGPTSNQPQHF. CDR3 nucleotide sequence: TGTGCCAGCAGTTTCGGGCCAACTAGCAATCAGCCCCAGCATTTT.

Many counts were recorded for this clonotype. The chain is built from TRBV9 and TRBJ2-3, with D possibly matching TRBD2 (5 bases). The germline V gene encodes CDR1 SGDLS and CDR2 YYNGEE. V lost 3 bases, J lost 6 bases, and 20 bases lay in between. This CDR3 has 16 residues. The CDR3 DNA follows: TGTGCCAGCAGCGCCTACTCGGGATCCCTCCGGGATACGCAGTATTTT. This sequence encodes CASSAYSGSLRDTQYF.

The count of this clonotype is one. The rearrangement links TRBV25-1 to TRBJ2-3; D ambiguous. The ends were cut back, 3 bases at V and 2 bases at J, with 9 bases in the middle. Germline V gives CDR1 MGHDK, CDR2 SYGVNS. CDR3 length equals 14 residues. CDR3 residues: CASSDRINTDTQYF. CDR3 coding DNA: TGTGCCAGCAGTGACAGAATCAACACAGATACGCAGTATTTT.

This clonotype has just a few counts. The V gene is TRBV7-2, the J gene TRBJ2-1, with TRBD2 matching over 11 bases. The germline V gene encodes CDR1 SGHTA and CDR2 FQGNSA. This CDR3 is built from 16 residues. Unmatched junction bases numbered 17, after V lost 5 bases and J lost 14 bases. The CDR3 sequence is CASSHSVDSGRAYEFF. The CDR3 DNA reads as TGTGCCAGCAGCCACTCGGTGGATAGCGGGAGGGCCTATGAGTTCTTC.

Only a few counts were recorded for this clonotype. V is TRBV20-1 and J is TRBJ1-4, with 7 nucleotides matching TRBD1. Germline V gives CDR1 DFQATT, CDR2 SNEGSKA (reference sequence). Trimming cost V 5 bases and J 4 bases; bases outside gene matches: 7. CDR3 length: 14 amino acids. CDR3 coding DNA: TGCAGTGCTTTACCGGGACAGCTTAATGAAAAACTGTTTTTT. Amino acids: CSALPGQLNEKLFF.